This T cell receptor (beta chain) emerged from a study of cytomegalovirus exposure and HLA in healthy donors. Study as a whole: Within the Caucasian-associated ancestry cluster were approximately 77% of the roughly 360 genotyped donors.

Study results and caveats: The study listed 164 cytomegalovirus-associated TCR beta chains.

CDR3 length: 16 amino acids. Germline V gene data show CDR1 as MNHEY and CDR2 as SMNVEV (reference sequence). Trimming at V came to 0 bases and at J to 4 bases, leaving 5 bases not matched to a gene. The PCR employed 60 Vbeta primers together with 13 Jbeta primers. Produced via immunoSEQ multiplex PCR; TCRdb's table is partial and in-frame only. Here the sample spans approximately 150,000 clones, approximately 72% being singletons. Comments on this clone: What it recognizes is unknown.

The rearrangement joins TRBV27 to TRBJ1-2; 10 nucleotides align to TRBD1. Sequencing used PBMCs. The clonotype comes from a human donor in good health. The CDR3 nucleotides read TGTGCCAGCAGTTTATCCGGGACAGGGGTTTCCTATGGCTACACCTTC. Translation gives CASSLSGTGVSYGYTF.